Listed below are T cell receptor beta chains from one sample, sequenced in a study of T cell repertoires in cytomegalovirus infection. These receptors' targets are unknown. TCRdb itself ran the reads through MiXCR, one entry per CDR3 protein. The repertoire holds under 500,000 distinct CDR3 sequences, with more than 40% as singletons. This material consisted of cultured PBMCs, taken from culture after CMV antigen stimulation. The receptors stem from a human donor in good health (CMV status not recorded). Some clones in this sample may be carry-over from other donors' samples. Each CDR3 is given with its conserved first and last residue. The D gene is left open where the match is weak. A row's size may be missing; if present it is once, few, many or a size class.

d_gene: TRBD1; j_gene: TRBJ1-2; v_gene: TRBV6-1; abundance: few; CDR3aa: CASSVDRVSGYTF; CDR3nt: TGTGCCAGCAGTGTGGACAGGGTGTCCGGCTACACCTTC
d_gene: TRBD1; j_gene: TRBJ2-5; v_gene: TRBV7-9; abundance: -; CDR3aa: CASSDRSRGRETQYF; CDR3nt: TGTGCCAGCAGCGACCGGTCGAGGGGGCGAGAGACCCAGTACTTC
d_gene: TRBD1; j_gene: TRBJ1-5; v_gene: TRBV4-3; abundance: -; CDR3aa: CASSPYATGGNQPQHF; CDR3nt: TGCGCCAGCAGCCCTTATGCGACAGGGGGCAATCAGCCCCAGCATTTT
d_gene: -; j_gene: TRBJ1-6; v_gene: TRBV7-8; abundance: -; CDR3aa: CASSTGRWDSPLHF; CDR3nt: TGTGCCAGCAGCACGGGACGGTGGGATTCACCCCTCCACTTT
d_gene: -; j_gene: TRBJ2-1; v_gene: TRBV12-3/TRBV12-4; abundance: -; CDR3aa: CASNRGGHEQFF; CDR3nt: TGTGCCAGCAACCGAGGAGGGCATGAGCAGTTCTTC
d_gene: -; j_gene: TRBJ1-5; v_gene: TRBV12-5; abundance: -; CDR3aa: CASGLGTLWPQHF; CDR3nt: TGTGCTAGTGGTTTGGGGACCCTCTGGCCCCAGCATTTT
d_gene: -; j_gene: TRBJ2-7; v_gene: TRBV6-6; abundance: -; CDR3aa: CASSGDFGAYEQYF; CDR3nt: TGTGCCAGCAGTGGAGATTTTGGGGCCTACGAGCAGTACTTC
d_gene: -; j_gene: TRBJ2-5; v_gene: TRBV20-1; abundance: -; CDR3aa: CSARDRGRQETQYF; CDR3nt: TGCAGTGCTAGAGATCGGGGGAGGCAAGAGACCCAGTACTTC
d_gene: -; j_gene: TRBJ1-1; v_gene: TRBV5-4; abundance: few; CDR3aa: CASRRLGGSGTEAFF; CDR3nt: TGTGCCAGCAGGCGGCTGGGGGGAAGTGGCACTGAAGCTTTCTTT
d_gene: -; j_gene: TRBJ1-1; v_gene: TRBV7-9; abundance: once; CDR3aa: CASSFSQGSHPEAFF; CDR3nt: TGTGCCAGCAGTTTTTCCCAGGGGTCACATCCTGAAGCTTTCTTT
d_gene: TRBD1; j_gene: TRBJ1-6; v_gene: TRBV7-2; abundance: -; CDR3aa: CASSSGTGSSSYNSPLHF; CDR3nt: TGTGCCAGCAGCTCCGGGACAGGTTCTAGCTCCTATAATTCACCCCTCCACTTT
d_gene: -; j_gene: TRBJ2-2; v_gene: TRBV7-2; abundance: -; CDR3aa: CASSLAWTRELFF; CDR3nt: TGTGCCAGCAGCTTAGCTTGGACCCGGGAGCTGTTTTTT
d_gene: -; j_gene: TRBJ2-2; v_gene: TRBV6-1; abundance: -; CDR3aa: CASSFQPGTGELFF; CDR3nt: TGTGCCAGCAGTTTCCAACCAGGGACCGGGGAGCTGTTTTTT
d_gene: TRBD2; j_gene: TRBJ2-5; v_gene: TRBV7-2; abundance: few; CDR3aa: CASSKMGGDETQYF; CDR3nt: TGTGCCAGCAGCAAGATGGGGGGGGACGAGACCCAGTACTTC
d_gene: -; j_gene: TRBJ1-2; v_gene: TRBV27; abundance: -; CDR3aa: CASSLTGQNYGYTF; CDR3nt: TGTGCCAGCAGCCTCACGGGACAAAACTATGGCTACACCTTC
d_gene: -; j_gene: TRBJ1-4; v_gene: TRBV4-1; abundance: -; CDR3aa: CASSPRSTNEKLFF; CDR3nt: TGCGCCAGCAGCCCTCGATCAACTAATGAAAAACTGTTTTTT
d_gene: -; j_gene: TRBJ2-1; v_gene: TRBV7-2; abundance: -; CDR3aa: CASSLEFSRGNEQFF; CDR3nt: TGTGCCAGCAGCTTAGAATTCTCTAGGGGCAATGAGCAGTTCTTC
d_gene: -; j_gene: TRBJ2-3; v_gene: TRBV20-1; abundance: -; CDR3aa: CSASGGADTQYF; CDR3nt: TGCAGTGCTAGTGGGGGTGCAGATACGCAGTATTTT
d_gene: -; j_gene: TRBJ1-5; v_gene: TRBV7-4; abundance: -; CDR3aa: CASSLRQGPQHF; CDR3nt: TGTGCCAGCAGCCTTCGTCAGGGGCCCCAGCATTTT
d_gene: TRBD1; j_gene: TRBJ1-5; v_gene: TRBV5-4; abundance: -; CDR3aa: CASSPARTGSNQPQHF; CDR3nt: TGTGCCAGCAGCCCCGCCAGGACAGGTAGCAATCAGCCCCAGCATTTT
d_gene: TRBD1; j_gene: TRBJ2-7; v_gene: TRBV27; abundance: -; CDR3aa: CASSPRTGGMGEQYF; CDR3nt: TGTGCCAGCAGTCCACGGACAGGGGGTATGGGAGAGCAGTACTTC
d_gene: -; j_gene: TRBJ2-2; v_gene: TRBV3-1; abundance: -; CDR3aa: CASSQQVAAGELFF; CDR3nt: TGTGCCAGCAGCCAACAGGTAGCGGCCGGGGAGCTGTTTTTT
d_gene: TRBD1; j_gene: TRBJ2-5; v_gene: TRBV12-3/TRBV12-4; abundance: few; CDR3aa: CASREDRGAGETQYF; CDR3nt: TGTGCCAGCAGGGAGGACAGGGGTGCCGGGGAGACCCAGTACTTC
d_gene: -; j_gene: TRBJ2-7; v_gene: TRBV11-1; abundance: -; CDR3aa: CASSLVGMPPYEQYF; CDR3nt: TGTGCCAGCAGCTTAGTCGGGATGCCCCCCTACGAGCAGTACTTC
d_gene: -; j_gene: TRBJ2-5; v_gene: TRBV15; abundance: -; CDR3aa: CATSRESETQYF; CDR3nt: TGTGCCACCAGCAGAGAATCGGAGACCCAGTACTTC
d_gene: -; j_gene: TRBJ1-2; v_gene: TRBV7-8; abundance: few; CDR3aa: CASSLNRGVSYGYTF; CDR3nt: TGTGCCAGCAGCTTAAATCGTGGGGTTAGCTATGGCTACACCTTC
d_gene: -; j_gene: TRBJ2-7; v_gene: TRBV7-2; abundance: few; CDR3aa: CASSRRSSYEQYF; CDR3nt: TGTGCCAGCAGCCGGCGGAGTTCCTACGAGCAGTACTTC
d_gene: -; j_gene: TRBJ2-5; v_gene: TRBV20-1; abundance: few; CDR3aa: CSARDLELRQETQYF; CDR3nt: TGCAGTGCTAGAGATCTGGAGTTGCGGCAAGAGACCCAGTACTTC
d_gene: -; j_gene: TRBJ2-3; v_gene: TRBV25-1; abundance: -; CDR3aa: CASGMAGRTDTQYF; CDR3nt: TGTGCCAGTGGGATGGCAGGGCGCACAGATACGCAGTATTTT
d_gene: -; j_gene: TRBJ2-1; v_gene: TRBV7-2; abundance: few; CDR3aa: CASSFLVQYEQFF; CDR3nt: TGTGCCAGCAGCTTTCTGGTCCAGTATGAGCAGTTCTTC
d_gene: -; j_gene: TRBJ1-5; v_gene: TRBV7-9; abundance: few; CDR3aa: CASSGEFGGNQPQHF; CDR3nt: TGTGCCAGCAGCGGGGAGTTCGGCGGCAATCAGCCCCAGCATTTT
d_gene: -; j_gene: TRBJ2-3; v_gene: TRBV12-3/TRBV12-4; abundance: -; CDR3aa: CASSGKQGSLPRTDTQYF; CDR3nt: TGTGCCAGCAGTGGCAAACAGGGTTCCCTTCCCCGTACAGATACGCAGTATTTT
d_gene: -; j_gene: TRBJ1-5; v_gene: TRBV15; abundance: -; CDR3aa: CATSRAQGNQPQHF; CDR3nt: TGTGCCACCAGCAGAGCGCAGGGAAATCAGCCCCAGCATTTT
d_gene: -; j_gene: TRBJ2-1; v_gene: TRBV7-8; abundance: many; CDR3aa: CASSLRRDNEQFF; CDR3nt: TGTGCCAGCAGCCTTAGGCGAGACAATGAGCAGTTCTTC
d_gene: -; j_gene: TRBJ1-6; v_gene: TRBV27; abundance: once; CDR3aa: CASSFWGSNSPLHF; CDR3nt: TGTGCCAGCAGTTTTTGGGGAAGTAATTCACCCCTCCACTTT
d_gene: -; j_gene: TRBJ1-1; v_gene: TRBV6-5; abundance: -; CDR3aa: CASSYSRWGESEAFF; CDR3nt: TGTGCCAGCAGTTACTCGAGATGGGGGGAGAGTGAAGCTTTCTTT
d_gene: TRBD2; j_gene: TRBJ2-7; v_gene: TRBV6-5; abundance: few; CDR3aa: CASSYSSSGGYEQYF; CDR3nt: TGTGCCAGCAGTTACTCCAGTAGCGGGGGTTACGAGCAGTACTTC
d_gene: TRBD1; j_gene: TRBJ1-5; v_gene: TRBV12-3/TRBV12-4; abundance: few; CDR3aa: CASSEQGWGNQPQHF; CDR3nt: TGTGCCAGCAGTGAACAGGGGTGGGGCAATCAGCCCCAGCATTTT